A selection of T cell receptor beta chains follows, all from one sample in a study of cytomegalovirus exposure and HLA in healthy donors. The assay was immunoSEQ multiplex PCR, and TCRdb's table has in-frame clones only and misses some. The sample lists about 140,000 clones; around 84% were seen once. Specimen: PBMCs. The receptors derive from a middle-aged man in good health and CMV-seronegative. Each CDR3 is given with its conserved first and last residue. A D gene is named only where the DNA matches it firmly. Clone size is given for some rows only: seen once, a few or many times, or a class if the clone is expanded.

TGTGCAAGTCGCCGTGAACAGGGGAACAATCAGCCCCAGCATTTT CASRREQGNNQPQHF . TRBV12-2 . TRBJ1-5
TGTGCCAGCAGTGAAAAGGGGCGCACAGGGGGCGCTTTCTACGAGCAGTACTTC CASSEKGRTGGAFYEQYF TRBD1 TRBV27 once TRBJ2-7
TGTGCCAGCAGCTTGTTGCCGGGGACAGGTTCATTTAATCAGCCCCAGCATTTT CASSLLPGTGSFNQPQHF TRBD1 TRBV5-5 . TRBJ1-5
TGCGCCAGCAGCCAAATATCAGGGTCCTATAGCACTGAAGCTTTCTTT CASSQISGSYSTEAFF . TRBV5-1 . TRBJ1-1
TGTGCCAGCAGTTATAGGGGCAGAAACACCATATATTTT CASSYRGRNTIYF . TRBV6-5 few TRBJ1-3
TGTGCCAGCACCCGGGACAGGGATATCGGGGAGCTGTTTTTT CASTRDRDIGELFF TRBD1 TRBV2 . TRBJ2-2
TGTGCCAGCAGACCAACAGGGACCAGAGGGTCTGAAGCTTTCTTT CASRPTGTRGSEAFF . TRBV7-2 once TRBJ1-1
TGTGCCAGCAGCCACAGGGGACCTAACACTGAAGCTTTCTTT CASSHRGPNTEAFF TRBD1 TRBV5-8 once TRBJ1-1
TGTGCCAGCAGGGGCCCGAGCTATGGCTACACCTTC CASRGPSYGYTF . TRBV2 . TRBJ1-2
TGTGCCAGCAGCCGGGACAGGGGGCTTAACGAGCAGTACTTC CASSRDRGLNEQYF TRBD1 TRBV11-2 . TRBJ2-7
TGTGCCAGCAGCCCCCTTTTGGGGGGAAGGTTCTACGAGCAGTACTTC CASSPLLGGRFYEQYF . TRBV5-6 . TRBJ2-7
TGCGCCAGCAGCCGGTTGGAGGTTAGGTCAGATACGCAGTATTTT CASSRLEVRSDTQYF . TRBV5-1 . TRBJ2-3
TGTGCCAGCAGTTTAATGGGAAAGGGGGCTTTCTTT CASSLMGKGAFF . TRBV28 . TRBJ1-1
TGCGCCAGCAGCTCCGGGACAGGGGGCGTGTACACCGGGGAGCTGTTTTTT CASSSGTGGVYTGELFF TRBD1 TRBV5-1 once TRBJ2-2
TGTGCCAGCAGCCAGAACAGGGGTGAGACCCAGTACTTC CASSQNRGETQYF TRBD1 TRBV14 . TRBJ2-5
TGTGCCAGCAGCTTATGGAGGGCAGATACGCAGTATTTT CASSLWRADTQYF . TRBV11-3 once TRBJ2-3
TGTGCCAGCAGTTTTTTCGGGACAGTTAATCAGCCCCAGCATTTT CASSFFGTVNQPQHF TRBD1 TRBV5-6 . TRBJ1-5
TGTGCCAGTAGTCCCCGACAGACTGAAGCTTTCTTT CASSPRQTEAFF . TRBV19 . TRBJ1-1
. CAWSFGPGPPAFF . TRBV30 . TRBJ1-1
TGCGCCAGCAGCCACATACTAGCGGAGAGATACAATGAGCAGTTCTTC CASSHILAERYNEQFF TRBD2 TRBV4-1 . TRBJ2-1
TGTGCCAGCAGCTGGCGGGACGGAAGTTTAGCGAACACCGGGGAGCTGTTTTTT CASSWRDGSLANTGELFF . TRBV5-8 . TRBJ2-2
TGTGCCAGTAGTCGACAGGGGACAGACACTGAAGCTTTCTTT CASSRQGTDTEAFF TRBD1 TRBV19 . TRBJ1-1
TGTGCCAGCGCCGGAGGTCTAGCGGGTGAGCAGTACTTC CASAGGLAGEQYF TRBD2 TRBV11-1 . TRBJ2-7
TGTGCCTGGAGTGTTAAAGTAGCGGGAGTACACGAGCAGTACTTC CAWSVKVAGVHEQYF TRBD2 TRBV30 . TRBJ2-7
TGTGCCAGCAGTTCGGGACTTGAAGAGACCCAGTACTTC CASSSGLEETQYF . TRBV28 once TRBJ2-5
TGTGCCAGCAGCCAAGGGGACGGGGGGACGAAGACCCAGTACTTC CASSQGDGGTKTQYF TRBD2 TRBV7-2 . TRBJ2-5
TGTGCCAGCAGAAGATCAGGACAGGGATTTCAGCCCCAGCATTTT CASRRSGQGFQPQHF TRBD1 TRBV6-1 . TRBJ1-5
TGCAGCGTTGCCCCGAGTCCCGGGGGGGCAAGGTCCTACAATGAGCAGTTCTTC CSVAPSPGGARSYNEQFF TRBD2 TRBV29-1 . TRBJ2-1
TGTGCCAGTAGTACGGCCGAACGGGGTTCACCCCTCCACTTT CASSTAERGSPLHF . TRBV19 . TRBJ1-6
TGTGCCAGTAGTATCTACGACAGGGGCAATCAGCCCCAGCATTTT CASSIYDRGNQPQHF TRBD1 TRBV19 . TRBJ1-5
TGTGCCAGCAGTGAAACAAACAGGGCGGCCAACGTCCTGACTTTC CASSETNRAANVLTF . TRBV2 . TRBJ2-6
TGTGCCAGCGGAAGGGGCCGGGACACTGAAGCTTTCTTT CASGRGRDTEAFF . TRBV6-1 . TRBJ1-1
TGCGCCAGCAGCTTCACTAGCGGGAGCTCCTACGAGCAGTACTTC CASSFTSGSSYEQYF TRBD2 TRBV5-1 . TRBJ2-7
TGTGCCAGCAGCACCGGGACAGCCGGGGATGAGCAGTTCTTC CASSTGTAGDEQFF TRBD1 TRBV9 . TRBJ2-1
TGTGCCAGCAGCGTAGGACAGGGGAGGTCGTACGAGCAGTACTTC CASSVGQGRSYEQYF TRBD1 TRBV9 . TRBJ2-7
TGCGCCAGTGGACTAGCTACGCTGACAGATACGCAGTATTTT CASGLATLTDTQYF TRBD2 TRBV10-2 . TRBJ2-3
TGTGCCAGCAGCTTAGCGCTCGGATCTAGCGGGAGCTCCTACGAGCAGTACTTC CASSLALGSSGSSYEQYF TRBD2 TRBV7-8 . TRBJ2-7
TGTGCCAGCAGTGACGATGGCCGCCGAGGTTACAATGAGCAGTTCTTC CASSDDGRRGYNEQFF . TRBV2 . TRBJ2-1
TGTGCCAGTAGCGAGCCCGCACAGGGAAGAAGGGAAGGCTACACCTTC CASSEPAQGRREGYTF . TRBV19 . TRBJ1-2
TGCAGCGTCCTACTCCCGAGGGGGTTCACTGAAGCTTTCTTT CSVLLPRGFTEAFF . TRBV29-1 . TRBJ1-1
TGCGCCAGCAGCTTGGACCATCCGAGGGAGCAGTACTTC CASSLDHPREQYF . TRBV5-1 . TRBJ2-7
TGTGCCAGCAGCGTAGCGCCCCACGGGGGAGTGATCCAGTACGAGCAGTACTTC CASSVAPHGGVIQYEQYF . TRBV9 . TRBJ2-7
TGTGCTAGTGCAAACCAATTTTTGTCGGGACAGGGATACTCTGGCTACACCTTC CASANQFLSGQGYSGYTF TRBD1 TRBV12-5 . TRBJ1-2
TGTGCCAGCAGCTTGGGACGTGGACTCTCTGGAAACACCATATATTTT CASSLGRGLSGNTIYF . TRBV5-4 . TRBJ1-3
TGTGCCAGCAGAGAACAGGCCGTCTATGGCTACACCTTC CASREQAVYGYTF . TRBV2 few TRBJ1-2